This T cell receptor beta chain derives from a study of brain T cells in children with intractable seizures. Time point reported: blood from clinic visit 5 months post-surgery; TSC patient then seizure free. Patients received at least one anti-epileptic drug before surgery. Study-level points and caveats: Pre-surgery blood may have been undersampled, hiding some clones.

As regards this clone: Its target is unknown.

Clones were read by immunoSEQ multiplex PCR, and TCRdb kept only the in-frame ones, dropping some. The sample shows under 400,000 clones, over 90% of them seen only once. V was clipped by 6 bases and J by 5 bases, with 17 bases between them. The CDR3 has 15 residues. CDR1 and CDR2 from the germline V gene are LNHDA and SQIVND (reference sequence). The material sequenced was peripheral blood, taken roughly 5 months after surgery. The chain is built from TRBV19 and TRBJ2-1, with D perhaps TRBD1 or TRBD2 (5 bases each). The TCR originated in a boy in the first two years of life with tuberous sclerosis and intractable seizures. The CDR3 is CASSRSGTGNNEQFF. CDR3 nucleotides: TGTGCCAGTAGCAGGTCCGGGACGGGCAACAATGAGCAGTTCTTC. Full variable domain (missing parts from reference TRBV19 and TRBJ2-1): DGGITQSPKYLFRKEGQNVTLSCEQNLNHDAMYWYRQDPGQGLRLIYYSQIVNDFQKGDIAEGYSVSREKKESFPLTVTSAQKNPTAFYLCASSRSGTGNNEQFFGPGTRLTVL.